This T cell receptor (beta chain) was sequenced for a study of T-cell reconstitution after alpha-beta-depleted transplantation in children. This clonotype was observed a few times. Germline CDR1 SQVTM, CDR2 ANQGSEA. V was clipped by 6 bases and J by 5 bases; unmatched bases: 12. The length of the CDR3 is 14 residues. For TCRbeta, the library was prepared with unique molecular identifiers. One entry per CDR3 protein, called by TCRdb with MiXCR from the PCR reads. The table lists almost 500,000 distinct CDR3 sequences, under 12% of them singletons. The chain has TRBV29-1 and TRBJ2-5; TRBD1 aligns across 7 bases. The TCR sequence derives from a child younger than 10 with inherited bone marrow failure, due to receive a stem cell transplant. Material: PBMCs, obtained before TCRalphabeta/CD19-depleted stem cell transplant. CDR3 bases: TGCAGCGTCGACGATGGACAGGTTTGGGAGACCCAGTACTTC. Protein: CSVDDGQVWETQYF.